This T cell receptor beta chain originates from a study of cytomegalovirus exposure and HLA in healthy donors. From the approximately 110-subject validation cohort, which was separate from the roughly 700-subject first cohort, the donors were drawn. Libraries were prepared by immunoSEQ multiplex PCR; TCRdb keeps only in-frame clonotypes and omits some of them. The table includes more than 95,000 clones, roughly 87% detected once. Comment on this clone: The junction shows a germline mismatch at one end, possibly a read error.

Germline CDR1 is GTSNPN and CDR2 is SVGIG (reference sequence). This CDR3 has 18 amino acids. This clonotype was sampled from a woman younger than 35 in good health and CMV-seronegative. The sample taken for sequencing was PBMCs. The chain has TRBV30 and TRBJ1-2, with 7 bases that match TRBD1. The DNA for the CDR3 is TGTGCCTGGAGTCCTCGCGGGACAGCCGCCTTTCTAGGTCCATCCAACAACTTC. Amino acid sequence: CAWSPRGTAAFLGPSNNF.